This T cell receptor (beta chain) was recovered during a study of shared clonotypes between healthy human individuals. Study-wide context: CD4 naive and CD4 memory each took three plates per donor, while CD8 naive took two and CD8 memory one.

The data were produced by immunoSEQ multiplex PCR, yet TCRdb's version contains in-frame clones alone and is incomplete. The sample gives a few million clones, over 85% of which show up once; roughly 0.36% is in the top ten. Study-wide results and caveats: With few donors, the genetic and exposure-history diversity represented was limited. Lower generation probabilities were found for non-shared clonotypes than for those shared by all four donors. Among several donors, roughly 5% of naive CD4 clonotypes were found in common.

As to this clone: Its cognate antigen is unknown.

There are 13 residues in the CDR3. Germline V gene lookup returns CDR1 MNHEY and CDR2 SVGAGI. Deletions cut 6 bases from V and 4 bases from J, with 12 bases between. The clonotype comes from a man between 18 and 29 years old in good health. Some clones in this sample may be carry-over from other donors' samples. The V and J genes are TRBV6-5 and TRBJ1-2, with a tentative D call TRBD1 (5 bases). Sequencing was done on a sample of naive CD4+ T cells from PBMCs. Subset reported: CD45RA+ positively selected. The CDR3 loop is CASSPSGTYGYTF. CDR3 bases: TGTGCCAGCAGCCCCTCAGGGACCTATGGCTACACCTTC.